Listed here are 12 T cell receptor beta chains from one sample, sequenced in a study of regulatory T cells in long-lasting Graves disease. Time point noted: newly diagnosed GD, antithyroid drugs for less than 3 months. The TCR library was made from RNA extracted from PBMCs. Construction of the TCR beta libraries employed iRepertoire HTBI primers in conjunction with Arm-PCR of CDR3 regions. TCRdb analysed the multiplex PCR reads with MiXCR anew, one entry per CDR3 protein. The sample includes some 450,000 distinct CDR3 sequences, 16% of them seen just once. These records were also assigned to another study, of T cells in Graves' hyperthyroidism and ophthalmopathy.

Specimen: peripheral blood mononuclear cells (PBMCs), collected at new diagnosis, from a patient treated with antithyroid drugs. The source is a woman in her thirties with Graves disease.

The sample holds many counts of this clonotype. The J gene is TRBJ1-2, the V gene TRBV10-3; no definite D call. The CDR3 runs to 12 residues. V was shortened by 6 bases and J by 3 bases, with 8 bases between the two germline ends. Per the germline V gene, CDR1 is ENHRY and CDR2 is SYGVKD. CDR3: CAISGRDYGYTF. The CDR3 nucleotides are TGTGCCATCAGCGGGCGCGACTATGGCTACACCTTC.

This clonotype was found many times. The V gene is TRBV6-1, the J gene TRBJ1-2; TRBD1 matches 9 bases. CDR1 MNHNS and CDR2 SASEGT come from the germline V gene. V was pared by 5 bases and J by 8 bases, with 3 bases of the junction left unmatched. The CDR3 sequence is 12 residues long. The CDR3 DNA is TGTGCCAGCAGTAGGACAGGGGAAGGCTACACCTTC. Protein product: CASSRTGEGYTF.

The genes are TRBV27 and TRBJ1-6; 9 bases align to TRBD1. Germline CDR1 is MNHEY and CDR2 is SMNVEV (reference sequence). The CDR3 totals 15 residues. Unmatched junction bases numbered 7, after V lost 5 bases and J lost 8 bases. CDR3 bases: TGTGCCAGCAGTCCCTGGGACAGGGCTTATTCACCCCTCCACTTT. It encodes CASSPWDRAYSPLHF.

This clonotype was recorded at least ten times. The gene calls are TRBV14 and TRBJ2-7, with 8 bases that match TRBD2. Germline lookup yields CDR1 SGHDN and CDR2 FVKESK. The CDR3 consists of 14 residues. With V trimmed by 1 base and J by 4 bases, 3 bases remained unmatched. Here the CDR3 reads CASSQGTGGYEQYF. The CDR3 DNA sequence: TGTGCCAGCAGCCAAGGAACGGGAGGGTACGAGCAGTACTTC.

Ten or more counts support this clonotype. DNA of the CDR3: TGTGCCAGCAGCCCTGGACAGGCTGCGACTGAAGCTTTCTTT. It yields the protein CASSPGQAATEAFF. The genes are TRBV3-1 and TRBJ1-1, with TRBD1 matching over 7 bases. Trimming cost V 4 bases and J 5 bases; bases outside gene matches: 7. CDR1 is LGHDT, CDR2 YNNKEL, per germline (reference sequence). The CDR3 runs 14 residues. The full variable domain, its missing parts supplied by reference TRBV3-1 and TRBJ1-1, is DTAVSQTPKYLVTQMGNDKSIKCEQNLGHDTMYWYKQDSKKFLKIMFSYNNKELIINETVPNRFSPKSPDKAHLNLHINSLELGDSAVYFCASSPGQAATEAFFGQGTRLTVV.

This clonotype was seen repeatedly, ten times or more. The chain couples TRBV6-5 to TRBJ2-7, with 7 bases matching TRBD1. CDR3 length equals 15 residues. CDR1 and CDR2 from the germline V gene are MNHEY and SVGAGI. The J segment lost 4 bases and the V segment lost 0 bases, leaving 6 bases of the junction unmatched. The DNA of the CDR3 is TGTGCCAGCAGTTACTCATGGACAGGACATTACGAGCAGTACTTC. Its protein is CASSYSWTGHYEQYF.

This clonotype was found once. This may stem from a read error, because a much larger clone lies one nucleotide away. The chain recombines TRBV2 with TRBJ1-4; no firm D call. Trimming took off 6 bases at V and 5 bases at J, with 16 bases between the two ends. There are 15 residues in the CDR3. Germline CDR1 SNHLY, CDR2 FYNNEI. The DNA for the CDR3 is TGTGCCAGCAGCGTGAGGATAGGGCGAAATGAAAAACTGTTTTTT. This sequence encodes CASSVRIGRNEKLFF.

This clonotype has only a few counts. CDR3 amino acids: CASSIDLFGTSGRPQRAYNEQFF. The DNA for the CDR3 is TGTGCCAGTAGTATAGATTTATTTGGGACTAGCGGGAGACCCCAGAGGGCCTACAATGAGCAGTTCTTC. The V gene is TRBV19, the J gene TRBJ2-1; TRBD2 aligns across 14 bases. CDR3 size: 23 residues. CDR1 and CDR2 from the germline V gene are LNHDA and SQIVND (reference sequence). V lost 0 bases and J lost 2; bases outside the gene matches: 18.

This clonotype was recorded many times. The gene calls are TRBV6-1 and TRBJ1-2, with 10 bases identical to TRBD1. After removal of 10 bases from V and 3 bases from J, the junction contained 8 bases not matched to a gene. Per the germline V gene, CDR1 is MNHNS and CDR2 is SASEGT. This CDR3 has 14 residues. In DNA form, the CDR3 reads TGTGCCATCCACCGGGACAGGGGTTACTATGGCTACACCTTC. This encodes CAIHRDRGYYGYTF.

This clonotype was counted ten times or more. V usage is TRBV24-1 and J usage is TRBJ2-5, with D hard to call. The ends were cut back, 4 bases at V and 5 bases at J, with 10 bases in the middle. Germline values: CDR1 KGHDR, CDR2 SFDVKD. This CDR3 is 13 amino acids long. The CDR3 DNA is TGTGCCACCAGTGAGCATTCGGCGGAGACCCAGTACTTC. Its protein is CATSEHSAETQYF.

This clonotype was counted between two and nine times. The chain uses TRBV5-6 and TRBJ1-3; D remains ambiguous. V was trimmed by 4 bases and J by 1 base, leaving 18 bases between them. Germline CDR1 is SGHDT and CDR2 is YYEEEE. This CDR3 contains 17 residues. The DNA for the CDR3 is TGTGCCAGCAGCCGGATGGGTCCGGAAGCTTCTGGAAACACCATATATTTT. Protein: CASSRMGPEASGNTIYF.

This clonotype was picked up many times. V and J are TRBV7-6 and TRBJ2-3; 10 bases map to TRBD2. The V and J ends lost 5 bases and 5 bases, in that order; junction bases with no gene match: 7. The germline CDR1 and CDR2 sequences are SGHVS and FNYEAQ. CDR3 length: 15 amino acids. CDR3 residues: CASSPSGRAEDTQYF. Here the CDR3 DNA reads TGTGCCAGCAGCCCGAGCGGGAGGGCCGAAGATACGCAGTATTTT.